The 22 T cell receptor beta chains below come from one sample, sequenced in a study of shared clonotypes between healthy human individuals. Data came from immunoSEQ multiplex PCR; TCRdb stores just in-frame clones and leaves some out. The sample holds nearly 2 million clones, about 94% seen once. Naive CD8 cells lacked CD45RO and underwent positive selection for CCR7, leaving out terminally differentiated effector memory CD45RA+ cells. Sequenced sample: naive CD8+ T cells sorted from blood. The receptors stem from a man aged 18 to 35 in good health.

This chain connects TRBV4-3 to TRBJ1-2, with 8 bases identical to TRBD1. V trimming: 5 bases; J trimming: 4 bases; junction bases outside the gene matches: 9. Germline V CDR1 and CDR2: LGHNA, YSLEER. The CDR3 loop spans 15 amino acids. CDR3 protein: CASSDSGTGPYGYTF. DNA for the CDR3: TGCGCCAGCAGCGATTCTGGGACAGGCCCCTATGGCTACACCTTC.

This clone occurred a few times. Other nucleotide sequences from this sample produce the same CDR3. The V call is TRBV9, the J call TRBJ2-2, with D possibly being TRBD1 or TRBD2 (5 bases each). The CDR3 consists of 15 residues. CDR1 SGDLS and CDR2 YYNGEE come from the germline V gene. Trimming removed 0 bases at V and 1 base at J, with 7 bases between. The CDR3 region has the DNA TGTGCCAGCAGCGTAGATGGGGGGAACACCGGGGAGCTGTTTTTT. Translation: CASSVDGGNTGELFF.

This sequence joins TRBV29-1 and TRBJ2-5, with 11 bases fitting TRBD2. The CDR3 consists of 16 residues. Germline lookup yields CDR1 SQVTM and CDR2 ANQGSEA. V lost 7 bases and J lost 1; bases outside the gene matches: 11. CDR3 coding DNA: TGCAGCGGATATGGACTAGCGGGCCCATTCCAAGAGACCCAGTACTTC. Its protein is CSGYGLAGPFQETQYF. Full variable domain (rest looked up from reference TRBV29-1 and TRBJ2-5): SAVISQKPSRDICQRGTSLTIQCQVDSQVTMMFWYRQQPGQSLTLIATANQGSEATYESGFVIDKFPISRPNLTFSTLTVSNMSPEDSSIYLCSGYGLAGPFQETQYFGPGTRLLVL.

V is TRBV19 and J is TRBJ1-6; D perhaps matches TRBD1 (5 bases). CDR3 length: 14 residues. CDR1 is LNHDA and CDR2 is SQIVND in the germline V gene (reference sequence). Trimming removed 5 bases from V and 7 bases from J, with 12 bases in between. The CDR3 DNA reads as TGTGCCAGTAGTTCAGAGTGGGGGAATTCACCCCTCCACTTT. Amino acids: CASSSEWGNSPLHF. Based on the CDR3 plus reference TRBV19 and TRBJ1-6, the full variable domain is DGGITQSPKYLFRKEGQNVTLSCEQNLNHDAMYWYRQDPGQGLRLIYYSQIVNDFQKGDIAEGYSVSREKKESFPLTVTSAQKNPTAFYLCASSSEWGNSPLHFGNGTRLTVT.

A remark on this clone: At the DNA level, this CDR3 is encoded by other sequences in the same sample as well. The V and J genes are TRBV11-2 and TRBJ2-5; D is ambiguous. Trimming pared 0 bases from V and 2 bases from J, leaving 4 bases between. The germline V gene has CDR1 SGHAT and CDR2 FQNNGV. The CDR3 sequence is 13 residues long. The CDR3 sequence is CASSLEVQETQYF. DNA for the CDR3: TGTGCCAGCAGCTTAGAAGTACAAGAGACCCAGTACTTC.

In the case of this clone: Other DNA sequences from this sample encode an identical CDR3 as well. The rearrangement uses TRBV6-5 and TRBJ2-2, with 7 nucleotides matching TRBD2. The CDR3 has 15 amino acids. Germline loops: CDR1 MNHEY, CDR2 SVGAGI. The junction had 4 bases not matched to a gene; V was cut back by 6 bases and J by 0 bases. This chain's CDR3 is CASRAGTTNTGELFF. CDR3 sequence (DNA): TGTGCCAGCAGAGCCGGGACTACGAACACCGGGGAGCTGTTTTTT.

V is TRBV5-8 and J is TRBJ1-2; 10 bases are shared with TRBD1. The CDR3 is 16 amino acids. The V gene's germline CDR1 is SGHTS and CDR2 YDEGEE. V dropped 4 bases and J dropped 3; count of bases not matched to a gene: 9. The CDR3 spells CASSSPGTGEDYGYTF. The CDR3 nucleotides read TGTGCCAGCAGCAGTCCCGGGACAGGGGAGGACTATGGCTACACCTTC.

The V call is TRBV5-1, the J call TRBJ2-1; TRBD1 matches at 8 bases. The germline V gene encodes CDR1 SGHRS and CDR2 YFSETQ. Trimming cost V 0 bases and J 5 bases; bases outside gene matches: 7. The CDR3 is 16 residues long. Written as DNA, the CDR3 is TGCGCCAGCAGCTTGGCTTGGGACAGGCACAACAATGAGCAGTTCTTC. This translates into CASSLAWDRHNNEQFF.

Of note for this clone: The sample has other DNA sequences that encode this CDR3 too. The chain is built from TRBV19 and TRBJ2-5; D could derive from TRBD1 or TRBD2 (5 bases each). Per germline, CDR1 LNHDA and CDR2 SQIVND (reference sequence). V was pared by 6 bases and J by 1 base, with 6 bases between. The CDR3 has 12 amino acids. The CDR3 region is CASRGVQETQYF. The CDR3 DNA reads TGTGCCAGTAGGGGGGTCCAAGAGACCCAGTACTTC.

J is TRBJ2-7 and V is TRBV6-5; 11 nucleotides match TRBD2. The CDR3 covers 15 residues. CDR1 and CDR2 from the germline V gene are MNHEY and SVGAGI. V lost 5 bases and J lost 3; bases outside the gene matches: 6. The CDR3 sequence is CASSTGTSGRYEQYF. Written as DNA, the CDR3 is TGTGCCAGCAGTACAGGGACTAGCGGACGCTACGAGCAGTACTTC.

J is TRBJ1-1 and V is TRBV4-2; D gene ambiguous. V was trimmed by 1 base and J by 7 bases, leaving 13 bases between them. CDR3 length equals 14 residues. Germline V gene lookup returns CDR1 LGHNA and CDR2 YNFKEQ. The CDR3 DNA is TGTGCCAGCAGCCAAGGTTTGGGTATAGATGAAGCTTTCTTT. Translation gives CASSQGLGIDEAFF.

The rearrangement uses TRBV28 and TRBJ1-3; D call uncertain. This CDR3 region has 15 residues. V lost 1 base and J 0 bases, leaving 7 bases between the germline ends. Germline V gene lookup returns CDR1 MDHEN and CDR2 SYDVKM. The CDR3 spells CASSLSASSGNTIYF. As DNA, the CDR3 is TGTGCCAGCAGTTTATCTGCCAGCTCTGGAAACACCATATATTTT.

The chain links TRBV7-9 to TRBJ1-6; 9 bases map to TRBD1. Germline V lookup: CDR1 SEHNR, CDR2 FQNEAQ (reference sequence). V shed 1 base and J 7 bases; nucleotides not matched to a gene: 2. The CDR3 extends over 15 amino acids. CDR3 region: CASSLGDRDNSPLHF. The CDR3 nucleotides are TGTGCCAGCAGCTTAGGGGACAGGGACAATTCACCCCTCCACTTT.

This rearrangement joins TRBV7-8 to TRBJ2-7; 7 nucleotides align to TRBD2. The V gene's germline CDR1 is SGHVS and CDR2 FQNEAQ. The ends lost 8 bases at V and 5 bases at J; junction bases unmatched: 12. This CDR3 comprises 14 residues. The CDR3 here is CASGRGVLPHEQYF. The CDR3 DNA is TGTGCCAGCGGACGGGGGGTGCTCCCCCACGAGCAGTACTTC.

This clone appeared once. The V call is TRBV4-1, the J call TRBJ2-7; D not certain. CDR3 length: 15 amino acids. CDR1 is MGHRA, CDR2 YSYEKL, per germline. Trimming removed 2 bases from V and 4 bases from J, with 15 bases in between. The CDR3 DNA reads TGCGCCAGCAGCCAACAACCCTCCCCCTCTTACGAGCAGTACTTC. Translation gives CASSQQPSPSYEQYF.

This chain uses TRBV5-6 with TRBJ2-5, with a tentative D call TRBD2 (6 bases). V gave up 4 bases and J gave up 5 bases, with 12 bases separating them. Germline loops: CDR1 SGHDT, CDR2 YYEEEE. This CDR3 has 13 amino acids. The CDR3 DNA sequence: TGTGCCAGCAGCCCCGGGGGAGAGGAGACCCAGTACTTC. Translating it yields CASSPGGEETQYF.

CDR3 sequence: CASSSDHWNTGELFF. In DNA form, the CDR3 reads TGTGCCAGCAGCTCGGATCACTGGAACACCGGGGAGCTGTTTTTT. The chain recombines TRBV6-5 with TRBJ2-2; D unresolved. The V end lost 6 bases, the J end lost 1 base, and 12 bases lay between the germline ends. This CDR3 comprises 15 residues. CDR1 MNHEY and CDR2 SVGAGI come from the germline V gene.

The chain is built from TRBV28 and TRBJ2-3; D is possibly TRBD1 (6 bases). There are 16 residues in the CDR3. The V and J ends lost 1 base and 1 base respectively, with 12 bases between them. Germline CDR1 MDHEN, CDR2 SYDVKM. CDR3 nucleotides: TGTGCCAGCAGTTTATTACAGGGCTGGGGCACAGATACGCAGTATTTT. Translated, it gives CASSLLQGWGTDTQYF. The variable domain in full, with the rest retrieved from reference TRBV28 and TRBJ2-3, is DVKVTQSSRYLVKRTGEKVFLECVQDMDHENMFWYRQDPGLGLRLIYFSYDVKMKEKGDIPEGYSVSREKKERFSLILESASTNQTSMYLCASSLLQGWGTDTQYFGPGTRLTVL.

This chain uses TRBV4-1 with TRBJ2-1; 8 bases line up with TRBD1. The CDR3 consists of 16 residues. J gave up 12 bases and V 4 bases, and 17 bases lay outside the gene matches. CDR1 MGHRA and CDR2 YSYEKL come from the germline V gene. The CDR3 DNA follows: TGCGCCAGCAGCCGCCACGATCTCGACAGGGGCCGCGGGCAGTTCTTC. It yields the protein CASSRHDLDRGRGQFF.

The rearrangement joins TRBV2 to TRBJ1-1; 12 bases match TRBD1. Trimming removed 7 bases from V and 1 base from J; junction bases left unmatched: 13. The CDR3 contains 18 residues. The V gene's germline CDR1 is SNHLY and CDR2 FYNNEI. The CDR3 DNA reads TGTGCCAGCAAGTCCCGGGACAGGGGGCGGAACCGGAACACTGAAGCTTTCTTT. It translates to CASKSRDRGRNRNTEAFF.

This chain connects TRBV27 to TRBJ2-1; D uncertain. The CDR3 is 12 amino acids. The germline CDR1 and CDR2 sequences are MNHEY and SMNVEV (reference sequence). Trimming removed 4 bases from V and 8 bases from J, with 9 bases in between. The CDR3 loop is CASSYNSDEQFF. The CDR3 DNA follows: TGTGCCAGCAGTTACAATTCCGATGAGCAGTTCTTC.

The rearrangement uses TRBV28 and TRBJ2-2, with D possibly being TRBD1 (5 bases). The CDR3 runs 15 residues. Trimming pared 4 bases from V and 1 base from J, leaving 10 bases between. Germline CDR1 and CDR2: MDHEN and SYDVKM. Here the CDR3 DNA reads TGTGCCAGCAGTTCGTTGACAGAGAACACCGGGGAGCTGTTTTTT. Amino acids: CASSSLTENTGELFF.